The rows below give T cell receptor beta chains drawn from one sample of a study of T-cell memory formation after mild COVID-19. TCRdb recomputed calls from the 5' RACE reads with MiXCR, one row per CDR3 protein. The data show approximately 270,000 distinct CDR3 sequences, with under 20% seen just once and 20% to 25% held by the top ten. Sequences were obtained from PBMCs or a T cell subset sorted from them (not recorded which). These TCRs come from a man younger than 35 who had mild COVID-19 (a few samples of this study predate the infection). Cell type and time point are not known. CDR3s include the opening cysteine and the closing phenylalanine or tryptophan. The order of the fields is D gene, clone size, V gene, J gene, CDR3 length, CDR3 protein, CDR3 DNA. A D gene is named only where the DNA matches it firmly. A clone size is listed for some rows: how often the clone was seen (once, few, many), or a class if it is expanded.

d_call: NA; clone_size: NA; v_call: TRBV5-1; j_call: TRBJ2-5; cdr3_length: 17; cdr3_aa: CASSLGPSGGRQETQYF; cdr3_nt: TGCGCCAGCAGCCTGGGGCCATCCGGGGGACGGCAAGAGACCCAGTACTTC
d_call: NA; clone_size: many; v_call: TRBV7-2; j_call: TRBJ1-1; cdr3_length: 15; cdr3_aa: CASSSMSQGNTEAFF; cdr3_nt: TGTGCCAGCAGCTCGATGTCCCAGGGGAACACTGAAGCTTTCTTT
d_call: TRBD2; clone_size: NA; v_call: TRBV6-5; j_call: TRBJ2-6; cdr3_length: 18; cdr3_aa: CASSYAGGLHPGANVLTF; cdr3_nt: TGTGCCAGCAGTTACGCGGGGGGGCTCCACCCTGGGGCCAACGTCCTGACTTTC
d_call: NA; clone_size: NA; v_call: TRBV6-6; j_call: TRBJ1-6; cdr3_length: 14; cdr3_aa: CASSPGREGSPLHF; cdr3_nt: TGTGCCAGCAGCCCAGGGAGGGAGGGTTCACCCCTCCACTTT
d_call: NA; clone_size: few; v_call: TRBV7-2; j_call: TRBJ1-1; cdr3_length: 13; cdr3_aa: CASSDQRNTEAFF; cdr3_nt: TGTGCCAGCAGCGATCAGAGGAACACTGAAGCTTTCTTT
d_call: NA; clone_size: many; v_call: TRBV10-3; j_call: TRBJ2-3; cdr3_length: 15; cdr3_aa: CAITPHSSSTDTQYF; cdr3_nt: TGTGCCATCACCCCTCACAGCTCTAGCACAGATACGCAGTATTTT
d_call: NA; clone_size: many; v_call: TRBV4-1; j_call: TRBJ2-2; cdr3_length: 17; cdr3_aa: CASSQGTGSQVGWELFF; cdr3_nt: TGCGCCAGCAGCCAAGGAACAGGCAGTCAAGTTGGTTGGGAGCTGTTTTTT
d_call: NA; clone_size: few; v_call: TRBV7-3; j_call: TRBJ2-4; cdr3_length: 13; cdr3_aa: CASSSLPTDIQYF; cdr3_nt: TGTGCCAGCAGCTCCCTCCCGACAGATATTCAGTACTTC
d_call: NA; clone_size: few; v_call: TRBV7-2; j_call: TRBJ1-2; cdr3_length: 14; cdr3_aa: CASSSSTGGSGYTF; cdr3_nt: TGTGCCAGCAGCTCCAGTACGGGGGGTAGTGGCTACACCTTC
d_call: NA; clone_size: NA; v_call: TRBV29-1; j_call: TRBJ2-7; cdr3_length: 13; cdr3_aa: CSVAPVGAEEQYF; cdr3_nt: TGCAGCGTCGCCCCCGTTGGGGCGGAGGAGCAGTACTTC
d_call: NA; clone_size: many; v_call: TRBV6-5; j_call: TRBJ2-3; cdr3_length: 14; cdr3_aa: CASSYAGGADTQYF; cdr3_nt: TGTGCCAGCAGTTACGCCGGGGGAGCAGATACGCAGTATTTT
d_call: NA; clone_size: NA; v_call: TRBV20-1; j_call: TRBJ2-5; cdr3_length: 14; cdr3_aa: CSARDSQSQETQYF; cdr3_nt: TGCAGTGCTAGAGATTCCCAGAGTCAAGAGACCCAGTACTTC
d_call: TRBD1; clone_size: NA; v_call: TRBV6-5; j_call: TRBJ1-1; cdr3_length: 14; cdr3_aa: CASSTDRAGTEAFF; cdr3_nt: TGTGCCAGCAGTACGGACAGGGCTGGCACTGAAGCTTTCTTT
d_call: NA; clone_size: NA; v_call: TRBV27; j_call: TRBJ1-2; cdr3_length: 14; cdr3_aa: CASSIQGGNYGYTF; cdr3_nt: TGTGCCAGCAGTATACAGGGAGGTAACTATGGCTACACCTTC
d_call: NA; clone_size: few; v_call: TRBV11-2; j_call: TRBJ2-5; cdr3_length: 15; cdr3_aa: CASSPPAQGKETQYF; cdr3_nt: TGTGCCAGCAGCCCACCCGCTCAGGGGAAAGAGACCCAGTACTTC
d_call: TRBD2; clone_size: NA; v_call: TRBV3-1; j_call: TRBJ2-7; cdr3_length: 12; cdr3_aa: CASSHGLAEQYF; cdr3_nt: TGTGCCAGCAGTCACGGACTAGCGGAGCAGTACTTC